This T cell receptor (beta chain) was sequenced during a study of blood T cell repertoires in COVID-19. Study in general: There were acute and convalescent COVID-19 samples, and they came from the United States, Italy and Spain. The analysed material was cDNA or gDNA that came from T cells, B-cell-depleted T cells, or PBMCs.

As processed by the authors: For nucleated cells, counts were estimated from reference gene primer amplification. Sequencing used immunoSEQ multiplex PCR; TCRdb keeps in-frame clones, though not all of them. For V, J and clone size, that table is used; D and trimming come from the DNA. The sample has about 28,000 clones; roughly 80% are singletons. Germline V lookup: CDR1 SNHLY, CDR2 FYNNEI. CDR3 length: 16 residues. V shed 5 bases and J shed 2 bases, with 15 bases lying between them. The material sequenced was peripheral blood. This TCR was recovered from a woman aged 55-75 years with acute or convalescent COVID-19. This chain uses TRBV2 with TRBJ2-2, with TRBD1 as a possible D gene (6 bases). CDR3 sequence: CASSRKQGHNTGELFF. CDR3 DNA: TGTGCCAGCAGTCGAAAACAGGGCCATAACACCGGGGAGCTGTTTTTT.